This T cell receptor (beta chain) was obtained from a study of metastatic and nonmetastatic thyroid tumors. Study in general: Across peripheral blood and tumor or nodule tissue samples taken from malignant and benign thyroid patients, the repertoires were compared with one another. Whole-study findings and limits: Benign nodules reportedly had significantly lower TCR beta diversity than malignant thyroid tumors in blood and tumor.

TCRdb used MiXCR to call clones anew from the PCR reads. The sample yields more than 10,000 clones, approximately 24% seen once. Every patient was untreated before thyroid surgery. The CDR3 loop spans 13 amino acids. Germline CDR1 is KGHDR and CDR2 is SFDVKD. Trimming shortened V by 4 bases and J by 8 bases, and 13 bases separated the two germline ends. This clone was found a few times. Antigen: not known. The V and J genes are TRBV24-1 and TRBJ1-2; maybe TRBD1 (6 bases). Source material: tumor tissue. The receptor was isolated from a female donor with papillary thyroid cancer or a benign thyroid nodule (not recorded which). Some clones in this sample may be carry-over from other donors' samples. This CDR3 is CATSEGGDRGYTF. In nucleotides, the CDR3 is TGTGCCACCAGTGAAGGAGGAGACAGGGGCTACACCTTC.